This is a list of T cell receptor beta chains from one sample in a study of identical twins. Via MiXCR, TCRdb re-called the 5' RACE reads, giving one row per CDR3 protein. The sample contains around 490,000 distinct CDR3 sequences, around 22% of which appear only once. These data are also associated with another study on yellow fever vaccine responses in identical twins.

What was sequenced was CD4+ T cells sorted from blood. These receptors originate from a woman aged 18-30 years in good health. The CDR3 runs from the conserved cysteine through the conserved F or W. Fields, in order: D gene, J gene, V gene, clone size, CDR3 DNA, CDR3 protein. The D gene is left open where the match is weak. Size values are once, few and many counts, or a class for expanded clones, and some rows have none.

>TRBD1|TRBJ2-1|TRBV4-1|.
TGCGCCAGCAGCCAAGATTGGGGGACAGGGATGTTCTTC
CASSQDWGTGMFF
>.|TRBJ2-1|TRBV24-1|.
TGTGCCACCAGTGACCTCGGACGGCAAAGCTCCTACAATGAGCAGTTCTTC
CATSDLGRQSSYNEQFF
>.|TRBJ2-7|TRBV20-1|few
TGCAGTGCTACCAGCCAGGGTTACTACGAGCAGTACTTC
CSATSQGYYEQYF
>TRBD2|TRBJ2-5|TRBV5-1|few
TGCGCCAGCAGCTTGTCTGGGACTAGCGGGATGCAAGAGACCCAGTACTTC
CASSLSGTSGMQETQYF
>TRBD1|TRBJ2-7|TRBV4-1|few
TGCGCCAGCACCAACGGGACAGTGAACTCCTACGAGCAGTACTTC
CASTNGTVNSYEQYF
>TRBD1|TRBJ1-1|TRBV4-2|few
TGTGCCAGCAGCCAAGGTGACAGGGGGAAGAACACTGAAGCTTTCTTT
CASSQGDRGKNTEAFF
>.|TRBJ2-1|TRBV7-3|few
TGTGCCAGCAGCTTAACGGGGCCCGATGAGCAGTTCTTC
CASSLTGPDEQFF
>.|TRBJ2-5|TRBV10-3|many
TGTGCCATCAGTGAGACGGGACTGGCGGGGACCCAGTACTTC
CAISETGLAGTQYF
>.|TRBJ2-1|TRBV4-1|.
TGCGCCAGCAGCCCGACTAGTTATCCTTACAATGAGCAGTTCTTC
CASSPTSYPYNEQFF
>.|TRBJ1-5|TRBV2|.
TGTGCCAGCAGTTGGGGAAGGAGCAATCAGCCCCAGCATTTT
CASSWGRSNQPQHF
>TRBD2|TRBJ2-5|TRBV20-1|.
TGCAGTGCTGATCTAGTAGCGGGGGTCCAAGAGACCCAGTACTTC
CSADLVAGVQETQYF
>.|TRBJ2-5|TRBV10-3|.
TGTGCCATCAGTGAAATTCAAGAGACCCAGTACTTC
CAISEIQETQYF
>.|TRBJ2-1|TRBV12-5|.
TGTGCTAGTGGTTTTGCCGAGCGGGCATACAATGAGCAGTTCTTC
CASGFAERAYNEQFF
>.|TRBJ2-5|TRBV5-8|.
TGTGCCAGCAGCCCCACAGGGATAAGAGAGACCCAGTACTTC
CASSPTGIRETQYF
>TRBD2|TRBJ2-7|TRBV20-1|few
TGCAGTGCACAGAGGGCTAGCGGCTCCTACGAGCAGTACTTC
CSAQRASGSYEQYF
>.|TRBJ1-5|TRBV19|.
TGTGCCAGTAGTATCCCGGGAAATCAGCCCCAGCATTTT
CASSIPGNQPQHF
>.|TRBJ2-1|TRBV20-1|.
TGCAGTGCACGGATGGGACTCAACAATGAGCAGTTCTTC
CSARMGLNNEQFF
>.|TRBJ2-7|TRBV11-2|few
TGTGCCAGCAGCCAAAGGGGGGACTACCAAAGAGGGCAGTACTTC
CASSQRGDYQRGQYF
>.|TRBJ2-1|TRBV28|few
TGTGCCAGCACAGCGGACTCCCGGGGGACCAATGAGCAGTTCTTC
CASTADSRGTNEQFF
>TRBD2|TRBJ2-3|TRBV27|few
TGTGCCAGCAGTCATCGTAGAGTGACTAGCGGAACAGATACGCAGTATTTT
CASSHRRVTSGTDTQYF
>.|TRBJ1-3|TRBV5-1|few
TGCGCCAGCAGCTCACAGACAGGAGGAAACACCATATATTTT
CASSSQTGGNTIYF
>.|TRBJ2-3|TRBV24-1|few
TGTGCCACCAGTGATTCAACGGGGAGCACAGATACGCAGTATTTT
CATSDSTGSTDTQYF
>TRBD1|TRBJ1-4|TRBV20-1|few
TGCAGTGCTAGTAGGGGTCCGGGACAGTTTAATGAAAAACTGTTTTTT
CSASRGPGQFNEKLFF
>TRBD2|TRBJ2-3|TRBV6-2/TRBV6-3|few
TGTGCCAGCAGTTACGCAGGGACTAGCGGGGGGTCTCCCATCACAGATACGCAGTATTTT
CASSYAGTSGGSPITDTQYF
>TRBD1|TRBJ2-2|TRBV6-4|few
TGTGCCAGCAGGTACAGGGGGCGCGACACCGGGGAGCTGTTTTTT
CASRYRGRDTGELFF
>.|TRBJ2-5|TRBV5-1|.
TGCGCCAGCAGCTTGGACCCGGGACCACAAGAGACCCAGTACTTC
CASSLDPGPQETQYF
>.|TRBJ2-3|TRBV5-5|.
TGTGCCAGCAGCTCAACTATGTGGTCGGGTGGAGATACGCAGTATTTT
CASSSTMWSGGDTQYF
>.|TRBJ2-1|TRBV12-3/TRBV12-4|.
TGTGCCAGCAGGGATCAGCCCCGGGGTTCTAAGCAGTTCTTC
CASRDQPRGSKQFF
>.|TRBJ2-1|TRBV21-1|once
TGTGCCAGCAGCATCTCCGGGACTAGCCCATACAATGAGCAGTTCTTC
CASSISGTSPYNEQFF
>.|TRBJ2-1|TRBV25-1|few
TGTGCCAGCAGTGAATGGCAGCGGTACAATGAGCAGTTCTTC
CASSEWQRYNEQFF
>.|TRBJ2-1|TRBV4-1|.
TGCGCCAGCAGCCAAACGGACAGACCCTACAATGAGCAGTTCTTC
CASSQTDRPYNEQFF
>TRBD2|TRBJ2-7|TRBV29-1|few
TGCAGCGCAGAAGAACGGCTAGCGGGAGGGGGCGAGCAGTACTTC
CSAEERLAGGGEQYF
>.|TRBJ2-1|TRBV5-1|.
TGCGCCAGCAGCTTGGGAACCCGTGGACAGATTGAGCAGTTCTTC
CASSLGTRGQIEQFF
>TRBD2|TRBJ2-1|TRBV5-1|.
TGCGCCAGCAGCTTGGGACTAGCGGGAGGGCCGTTATCCTACAATGAGCAGTTCTTC
CASSLGLAGGPLSYNEQFF
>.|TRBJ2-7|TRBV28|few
TGTGCCAGCAGCCGGGACTTCCCCTACGAGCAGTACTTC
CASSRDFPYEQYF
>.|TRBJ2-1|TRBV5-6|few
TGTGCCAGCAGCTTGGAGGCAGGGAAGGGCTCCTACAATGAGCAGTTCTTC
CASSLEAGKGSYNEQFF
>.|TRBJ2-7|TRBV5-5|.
TGTGCCAGCAGCTTGGACAGAGAATTTTACGAGCAGTACTTC
CASSLDREFYEQYF